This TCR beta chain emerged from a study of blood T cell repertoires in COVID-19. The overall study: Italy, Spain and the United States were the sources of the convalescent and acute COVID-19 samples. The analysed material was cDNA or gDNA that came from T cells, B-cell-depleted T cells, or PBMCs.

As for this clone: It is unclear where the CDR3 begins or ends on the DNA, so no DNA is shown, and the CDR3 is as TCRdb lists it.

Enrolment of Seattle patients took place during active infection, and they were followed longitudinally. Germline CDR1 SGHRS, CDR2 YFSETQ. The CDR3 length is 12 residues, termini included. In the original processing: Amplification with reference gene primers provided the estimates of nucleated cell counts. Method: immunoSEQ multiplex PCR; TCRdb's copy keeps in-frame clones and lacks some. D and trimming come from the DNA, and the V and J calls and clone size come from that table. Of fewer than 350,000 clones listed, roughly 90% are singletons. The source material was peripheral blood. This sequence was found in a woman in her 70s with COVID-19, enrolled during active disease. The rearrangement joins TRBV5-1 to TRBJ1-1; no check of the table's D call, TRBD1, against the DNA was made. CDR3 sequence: CASSFGQGGAFF.